Each of the 5 T cell receptor beta chains below was sequenced from the same sample in a study of spatial heterogeneity in lung cancer (dated by TCRdb to between 2017 and 2020). What the authors observed across the whole study: A correlation was observed between the number of expanded intratumoral alpha and beta TCRs and the tumor nonsynonymous mutation count.

The method was 5' RACE. Sequencer: NextSeq 500. TCRdb reprocessing: public reads trimmed at Q25 with fastp, clones called with MiXCR, in-frame beta chains kept. Under each unique CDR3 protein, matching rows form one entry showing the most common genes and DNA. The sample records about 14,000 distinct CDR3 sequences, under 4% of which are singletons. The ten largest make up around 8% of the sample. For these TCRs, the target antigens are not known. The sample's time point, from its label and the paper: sample taken at primary tumor resection. The sequencing here drew on lung tumor tissue, taken at surgery. Receptors originate from a male donor with early-stage non-small cell lung cancer.

This clonotype is medium-sized. J is TRBJ2-1 and V is TRBV24-1; tentatively, D is TRBD2 (6 bases). This CDR3 region has 12 residues. In germline, CDR1 is KGHDR, CDR2 SFDVKD. The V end was cut by 9 bases, the J end by 8 bases, with 13 bases between. This CDR3 is CATGGPRDEQFF. The CDR3 bases are TGTGCCACCGGAGGGCCACGCGATGAGCAGTTCTTC.

This chain joins TRBV30 and TRBJ2-7, with TRBD2 matching over 7 bases. The germline CDR1 and CDR2 sequences are GTSNPN and SVGIG (reference sequence). This CDR3 has 14 residues. V was pared by 2 bases and J by 3 bases, with 7 bases of the junction left unmatched. The CDR3 nucleotides read TGTGCCTGGAGTCGGGACCGCGGGGGCTACGAGCAGTACGTC. Its translation: CAWSRDRGGYEQYV.

Ten or more counts support this clonotype. V is TRBV29-1 and J is TRBJ1-2; D is uncertain. This CDR3 comprises 13 residues. The V gene lost 7 bases and the J gene lost 0 bases, with 12 bases spanning the gap. Germline values: CDR1 SQVTM, CDR2 ANQGSEA. The CDR3 loop reads CSDRARSNYGYTF. CDR3 in DNA: TGCAGCGACCGGGCCCGGTCTAACTATGGCTACACCTTC.

This clonotype was observed many times. The rearrangement joins TRBV29-1 to TRBJ2-1; D gene uncertain. V dropped 4 bases and J dropped 7 bases, with 14 bases sitting between them. There are 13 residues in the CDR3. Germline CDR1 is SQVTM and CDR2 is ANQGSEA. The CDR3: CSVAKGLVNEQFF. CDR3 DNA: TGCAGCGTTGCAAAGGGTTTAGTAAATGAGCAGTTCTTC.

This clonotype occurred many times. CDR3 sequence: CSASPGLVAGELFF. The CDR3 DNA reads TGCAGTGCTAGTCCGGGACTAGTAGCCGGGGAGCTGTTTTTT. V usage is TRBV20-1 and J usage is TRBJ2-2; 8 nucleotides align to TRBD2. The CDR3 runs 14 residues. V shed 3 bases and J 6 bases; nucleotides not matched to a gene: 6. Germline V gene sequence: CDR1 DFQATT, CDR2 SNEGSKA (reference sequence).